A single sample is the source of the 21 T cell receptor beta chains below, sequenced in a study of beta chain features in type 1 diabetes. Since all of the isolated RNA was reverse transcribed, expressed TCRB transcripts were what got sequenced. Using immunoSEQ multiplex PCR, the repertoire was profiled, and TCRdb retains in-frame clones only, with some absent. The table shows 250,000 to 350,000 clones, with about 13% occurring only once. Study-level results: Patients with Type 1 diabetes showed moderately but significantly shorter TCRB CDR3s in all four CD4+ subsets.

Antigen specificity for these receptors is unknown. The sample was naive CD4+ T cells from blood. All receptors derive from a man aged 25-45 years with type 1 diabetes.

This clone was seen a handful of times. The CDR3 loop reads CASSPQENQPQHF. The CDR3 DNA reads TGTGCCAGCTCACCACAAGAGAATCAGCCCCAGCATTTT. The chain is built from TRBV18 and TRBJ1-5; D not resolved. Germline CDR1 KGHSH, CDR2 LQKENI. This CDR3 comprises 13 residues. The ends were cut back, 1 base at V and 4 bases at J, with 5 bases in the middle.

Notes on this clone: This CDR3 is also generated by other DNA sequences in the sample. The chain carries TRBV28 and TRBJ2-7; D may be TRBD2 (6 bases). V was pared by 7 bases and J by 2 bases, with 12 bases between. The CDR3 loop spans 13 amino acids. In germline, CDR1 is MDHEN, CDR2 SYDVKM. The CDR3 protein is CASTAGGTYEQYF. As DNA, the CDR3 is TGTGCCAGCACCGCCGGGGGAACCTACGAGCAGTACTTC.

The chain is built from TRBV5-1 and TRBJ1-1, with D unclear. This CDR3 contains 15 residues. V lost 4 bases and J 1 base, leaving 14 bases between the germline ends. Germline V gene lookup returns CDR1 SGHRS and CDR2 YFSETQ. CDR3 residues: CASSPITGWNTEAFF. The DNA of the CDR3 is TGCGCCAGCAGCCCTATAACGGGATGGAACACTGAAGCTTTCTTT.

The chain employs TRBV5-4 and TRBJ1-1; maybe TRBD1 (5 bases). Trimming cost V 4 bases and J 1 base, with 17 bases left between them. CDR1 is SGHNT, CDR2 YYREEE, per germline (reference sequence). The CDR3 extends over 16 amino acids. CDR3 DNA sequence: TGTGCCAGCAGCATGGGGAAGACAGACCCGAACACTGAAGCTTTCTTT. It translates to CASSMGKTDPNTEAFF.

This clone showed up just a few times. The V and J genes are TRBV11-2 and TRBJ1-5; perhaps TRBD1 as D (5 bases). V lost 5 bases, J lost 0 bases, and 8 bases lay in between. This CDR3 contains 14 residues. The germline V gene has CDR1 SGHAT and CDR2 FQNNGV. The CDR3 is CASSQTVSNQPQHF. The CDR3 DNA reads as TGTGCCAGCAGCCAGACAGTTAGCAATCAGCCCCAGCATTTT. The full variable domain, in which reference TRBV11-2 and TRBJ1-5 provide the parts outside the CDR3, is EAGVAQSPRYKIIEKRQSVAFWCNPISGHATLYWYQQILGQGPKLLIQFQNNGVVDDSQLPKDRFSAERLKGVDSTLKIQPAKLEDSAVYLCASSQTVSNQPQHFGDGTRLSIL.

The rearrangement links TRBV7-2 to TRBJ2-7; 9 bases map to TRBD2. CDR1 is SGHTA, CDR2 FQGNSA, per germline. Trimming took 4 bases from V and 4 from J; bases not matched to a gene: 8. The CDR3 runs 15 residues. For the CDR3, the DNA is TGTGCCAGCAGCTCGATAGCGGGGGCGGGATACGAGCAGTACTTC. Translating gives CASSSIAGAGYEQYF.

This clone was seen a handful of times. This chain links TRBV15 with TRBJ1-2; D possibly corresponds to TRBD1 (6 bases). Germline lookup yields CDR1 LNHNV and CDR2 YYDKDF (reference sequence). The V end was cut by 0 bases, the J end by 8 bases, with 10 bases between. This CDR3 is 13 amino acids long. The CDR3 loop is CATSRDEGGGYTF. The CDR3 DNA is TGTGCCACCAGCAGAGACGAAGGGGGAGGCTACACCTTC. The whole variable domain, filled in from reference TRBV15 and TRBJ1-2, reads DAMVIQNPRYQVTQFGKPVTLSCSQTLNHNVMYWYQQKSSQAPKLLFHYYDKDFNNEADTPDNFQSRRPNTSFCFLDIRSPGLGDTAMYLCATSRDEGGGYTFGSGTRLTVV.

The chain is built from TRBV9 and TRBJ2-7, with TRBD2 matching over 12 bases. V shed 4 bases and J 3 bases; nucleotides not matched to a gene: 5. This CDR3 has 15 amino acids. The germline gives CDR1 SGDLS, CDR2 YYNGEE. The CDR3 region has the DNA TGTGCCAGCAGCTTATCGACTAGCGGGAGCTACGAGCAGTACTTC. Translated, it gives CASSLSTSGSYEQYF. The whole variable domain, remainder taken from reference TRBV9 and TRBJ2-7, is DSGVTQTPKHLITATGQRVTLRCSPRSGDLSVYWYQQSLDQGLQFLIQYYNGEERAKGNILERFSAQQFPDLHSELNLSSLELGDSALYFCASSLSTSGSYEQYFGPGTRLTVT.

The V gene is TRBV30, the J gene TRBJ2-7; D is undetermined. Germline values: CDR1 GTSNPN, CDR2 SVGIG (reference sequence). V lost 4 bases, J lost 0 bases, and 7 bases lay in between. This CDR3 comprises 12 residues. CDR3 nucleotide sequence: TGTGCCTGGACTATTAGCTCCTACGAGCAGTACTTC. Protein product: CAWTISSYEQYF.

V is TRBV4-2 and J is TRBJ2-4, with D possibly being TRBD2 (5 bases). Trimming cost V 0 bases and J 1 base, with 10 bases left between them. CDR1 is LGHNA and CDR2 is YNFKEQ in the germline V gene. CDR3 length: 16 amino acids. In DNA, the CDR3 is TGTGCCAGCAGCCAAGAGGCAAGAGGGGCCAAAAACATTCAGTACTTC. It specifies CASSQEARGAKNIQYF.

This chain uses TRBV5-1 with TRBJ2-1, with D tentatively TRBD1 (5 bases). Germline assignment: CDR1 SGHRS and CDR2 YFSETQ. This CDR3 comprises 12 residues. Trimming pared 0 bases from V and 15 bases from J, leaving 13 bases between. The CDR3 is CASSLAIGDRFF. CDR3 DNA: TGCGCCAGCAGCTTGGCCATAGGGGATCGGTTCTTC.

This chain links TRBV7-3 with TRBJ2-7; TRBD1 agrees at 8 bases. Per the germline V gene, CDR1 is SGHTA and CDR2 is FQGTGA. The CDR3 runs 15 residues. V lost 5 bases to trimming and J lost 3 bases; unmatched junction nucleotides: 9. CDR3 protein: CASSHMTGDLYEQYF. The CDR3 DNA sequence: TGTGCCAGCAGCCATATGACAGGGGATCTCTACGAGCAGTACTTC.

The rearrangement uses TRBV25-1 and TRBJ2-3; 7 bases fit TRBD1. The CDR3 totals 15 residues. CDR1 is MGHDK, CDR2 SYGVNS, per germline. J lost 5 bases, V lost 3 bases, and 8 bases had no gene match. CDR3 amino acids: CASSDRTGSVDTQYF. In DNA, the CDR3 is TGTGCCAGCAGTGACCGGACAGGTTCAGTAGATACGCAGTATTTT.

This clone occurred a few times. The CDR3 protein is CASMGPTYEQYF. CDR3 DNA sequence: TGTGCCAGCATGGGCCCAACCTACGAGCAGTACTTC. The rearrangement uses TRBV6-1 and TRBJ2-7; D call uncertain. The length of the CDR3 is 12 residues. The germline V gene encodes CDR1 MNHNS and CDR2 SASEGT. The V and J ends lost 7 bases and 2 bases respectively, with 9 bases between them.

This clone was observed a few times. The chain uses TRBV4-1 and TRBJ1-1; no definite D call. V was trimmed by 8 bases and J by 1 base, leaving 14 bases between them. The CDR3 length is 14 residues. Looked up from germline, CDR1 is MGHRA and CDR2 is YSYEKL. This CDR3 reads CASSLMIQNTEAFF. The CDR3 region has the DNA TGCGCCAGCTCCCTTATGATACAGAACACTGAAGCTTTCTTT.

This clone came up a few times. Other DNA sequences within the sample encode an identical CDR3. The J gene is TRBJ2-5, the V gene TRBV9, with 8 bases that match TRBD2. Germline trimming cut 0 bases from V and 2 bases from J; bases unmatched to any gene: 3. The CDR3 covers 15 residues. In germline, CDR1 is SGDLS, CDR2 YYNGEE. CDR3 loop: CASSVAGTRQETQYF. CDR3 coding DNA: TGTGCCAGCAGCGTAGCCGGGACTAGGCAAGAGACCCAGTACTTC. Full variable domain (outside the CDR3, taken from reference TRBV9 and TRBJ2-5): DSGVTQTPKHLITATGQRVTLRCSPRSGDLSVYWYQQSLDQGLQFLIQYYNGEERAKGNILERFSAQQFPDLHSELNLSSLELGDSALYFCASSVAGTRQETQYFGPGTRLLVL.

DNA of the CDR3: TGCGCCAGCAGGGATAGCGGGACCCCCAGCTCCTACGAGCAGTACTTC. Translating it yields CASRDSGTPSSYEQYF. The V and J genes are TRBV5-1 and TRBJ2-7; 8 nucleotides align to TRBD2. CDR1 is SGHRS, CDR2 YFSETQ, per germline. The junction had 10 bases not matched to a gene; V was cut back by 5 bases and J by 0 bases. The CDR3 is 16 amino acids.

This chain connects TRBV19 to TRBJ1-1, with 8 bases that match TRBD1. The CDR3 is 13 residues long. The J segment lost 4 bases and the V segment lost 6 bases, leaving 4 bases of the junction unmatched. CDR1 is LNHDA, CDR2 SQIVND, per germline (reference sequence). CDR3 loop: CASSPGGITEAFF. The CDR3 coding sequence is TGTGCCAGTAGCCCAGGGGGCATCACTGAAGCTTTCTTT.

This clone was counted between two and nine times. The J gene is TRBJ1-1, the V gene TRBV9; D remains ambiguous. Germline assignment: CDR1 SGDLS and CDR2 YYNGEE. V lost 0 bases and J 11 bases, leaving 11 bases between the germline ends. The CDR3 has 12 residues. CDR3 coding DNA: TGTGCCAGCAGCGTAGGTCCGGGTCGGGCTTTCTTT. Amino acid sequence: CASSVGPGRAFF.

This clone appeared many times. The V call is TRBV23-1, the J call TRBJ2-4; D may be TRBD2 (6 bases). TRBV23-1 is labeled an ORF, and its function is uncertain. The CDR3 extends over 9 amino acids. V was clipped by 8 bases and J by 14 bases, with 10 bases between them. This chain's CDR3 is CASRPGEYF. In DNA form, the CDR3 reads TGCGCCAGCCGGCCGGGGGAGTACTTC.

This chain connects TRBV27 to TRBJ2-3, with TRBD2 identical over 7 bases. The length of the CDR3 is 13 residues. With V trimmed by 0 bases and J by 8 bases, 2 bases remained unmatched. Germline CDR1 MNHEY, CDR2 SMNVEV (reference sequence). The CDR3: CASSLSSGGTQYF. In nucleotides, the CDR3 is TGTGCCAGCAGTTTATCTTCGGGGGGTACGCAGTATTTT.